The sample holds a few counts of the clone carrying this T cell receptor (beta chain). Trimming cost V 1 base and J 0 bases; bases outside gene matches: 0. Germline V gene lookup returns CDR1 LGHNA and CDR2 YNFKEQ. The CDR3 runs to 17 residues. This sample is part of a study of T cells after yellow fever vaccination. UMIs and a universal primer site were added when TCR cDNA was made by 5'RACE template switching. One entry per CDR3 protein, called by TCRdb with MiXCR from the 5' RACE reads. The sample carries 620,000 or so distinct CDR3 sequences, more than 9% recorded once. The V gene is TRBV4-2, the J gene TRBJ1-6, with 10 bases lining up with TRBD1. Source: PBMCs, taken on the day of the yellow fever booster vaccination. The receptor comes from a young man who received the YFV17D yellow fever vaccine. CDR3 DNA: TGTGCCAGCAGCCAAGGGACAGGGGGCTCCTATAATTCACCCCTCCACTTT. It specifies CASSQGTGGSYNSPLHF.